Listed below are T cell receptor beta chains from one sample, sequenced in a study of blood T cells in healthy people across ages. TCRdb fed the 5' RACE reads into MiXCR, producing one record per CDR3 protein. This sample has about 1.6 million distinct CDR3 sequences, with around 35% found just once. The sequencing sample was made of blood. The receptors derive from a woman aged 25 to 39 in good health. The CDR3 runs from the conserved cysteine through the conserved F or W. The order of the fields is V gene, D gene, J gene, clone size, CDR3 DNA, CDR3 protein. D genes are given only for firm matches. Only some rows state a clone size, as once, few, many or a class for expanded clones.

V gene: TRBV10-2; D gene: -; J gene: TRBJ2-1; clone size: -; CDR3 DNA: TGCGCCAGCAGTGACCCCGAGACCCAGTTCTTC; CDR3 protein: CASSDPETQFF
V gene: TRBV20-1; D gene: -; J gene: TRBJ1-2; clone size: few; CDR3 DNA: TGCAGTGCGCCACAAGGGGTGGGGGTCTATGGCTACACCTTC; CDR3 protein: CSAPQGVGVYGYTF
V gene: TRBV7-9; D gene: -; J gene: TRBJ2-7; clone size: few; CDR3 DNA: TGTGCCAGCAGCTTACCGAGTGGGGGGAAAACTTCCGACTACGAGCAGTACTTC; CDR3 protein: CASSLPSGGKTSDYEQYF
V gene: TRBV7-2; D gene: -; J gene: TRBJ2-5; clone size: few; CDR3 DNA: TGTGCCAGCAGCATTGTAGAGACCCAGTACTTC; CDR3 protein: CASSIVETQYF
V gene: TRBV27; D gene: -; J gene: TRBJ2-3; clone size: few; CDR3 DNA: TGTGCCACGGCCCGGAGGCAGGGGAGGACAGATACGCAGTATTTT; CDR3 protein: CATARRQGRTDTQYF
V gene: TRBV21-1; D gene: -; J gene: TRBJ2-7; clone size: few; CDR3 DNA: TGTGCCAGCAGGGACAGGGACACCTCCTACAAGCAGTACTTC; CDR3 protein: CASRDRDTSYKQYF
V gene: TRBV8-2; D gene: -; J gene: TRBJ2-1; clone size: few; CDR3 DNA: TGTGGCAGCACATCCGCAGCCCTATCGATTTCGGGTGAGCAGTTCTTC; CDR3 protein: CGSTSAALSISGEQFF
V gene: TRBV20-1; D gene: -; J gene: TRBJ2-7; clone size: few; CDR3 DNA: TGCAGTGCTAGAGTCCAGGGGCCTCCCTACGAGCAGTACTTC; CDR3 protein: CSARVQGPPYEQYF
V gene: TRBV2; D gene: -; J gene: TRBJ1-1; clone size: -; CDR3 DNA: TGTGCCAGCAGTGACGTCGGGAACAATGCGGCTTTCTTT; CDR3 protein: CASSDVGNNAAFF
V gene: TRBV10-1; D gene: TRBD2; J gene: TRBJ2-7; clone size: -; CDR3 DNA: TGCGCCAGCAGTGACGGCGGGAGCTCCTACGAGCAGTACTTC; CDR3 protein: CASSDGGSSYEQYF
V gene: TRBV4-2; D gene: TRBD2; J gene: TRBJ2-3; clone size: few; CDR3 DNA: TGTGCCAGCAGCCAAGTCATGGCTAGCGGGATGTCTATCACAGATACGCAGTATTTT; CDR3 protein: CASSQVMASGMSITDTQYF
V gene: TRBV5-1; D gene: -; J gene: TRBJ2-7; clone size: -; CDR3 DNA: TGCGCCAGCAGCTTGGTGGTTGAGGACGAGCAGTACTTC; CDR3 protein: CASSLVVEDEQYF
V gene: TRBV12-3/TRBV12-4; D gene: -; J gene: TRBJ1-1; clone size: few; CDR3 DNA: TGTGCCAGCAGTTTTCGGTACACTGAAGCTTTCTTT; CDR3 protein: CASSFRYTEAFF
V gene: TRBV6-1; D gene: -; J gene: TRBJ1-2; clone size: few; CDR3 DNA: TGTGCCAGCAGTGAAGATCAAAACTATGGCTACACCTTC; CDR3 protein: CASSEDQNYGYTF
V gene: TRBV10-1; D gene: -; J gene: TRBJ2-5; clone size: -; CDR3 DNA: TGCGCCAGCAGTGAGACCCTCGTGGAGACCCAGTACTTC; CDR3 protein: CASSETLVETQYF
V gene: TRBV14; D gene: TRBD1; J gene: TRBJ1-1; clone size: -; CDR3 DNA: TGTGCCAGCAGCCTTAACAGGGGGCTCGCGAACACTGAAGCTTTCTTT; CDR3 protein: CASSLNRGLANTEAFF
V gene: TRBV20-1; D gene: -; J gene: TRBJ1-1; clone size: -; CDR3 DNA: TGCAGTGCTAGAGATAAAGGGCTGAACACTGAAGCTTTCTTT; CDR3 protein: CSARDKGLNTEAFF
V gene: TRBV20-1; D gene: -; J gene: TRBJ1-5; clone size: -; CDR3 DNA: TGCAGTGCTAGAACGGCCTCATGGAGGAGCAATCAGCCCCAGCATTTT; CDR3 protein: CSARTASWRSNQPQHF
V gene: TRBV7-8; D gene: -; J gene: TRBJ2-7; clone size: -; CDR3 DNA: TGTGCCAGCAGCGGAGGGTCTAGCAGAACCTACGAGCAGTACTTC; CDR3 protein: CASSGGSSRTYEQYF
V gene: TRBV27; D gene: TRBD1; J gene: TRBJ2-7; clone size: -; CDR3 DNA: TGTGCCAGCAGTTTCAGGGGGACGATCTCCTACGAGCAGTACTTC; CDR3 protein: CASSFRGTISYEQYF
V gene: TRBV3-1; D gene: TRBD1; J gene: TRBJ2-3; clone size: -; CDR3 DNA: TGTGCCAGCAGCCTAGGACAGGGTTGGGGCACAGATACGCAGTATTTT; CDR3 protein: CASSLGQGWGTDTQYF
V gene: TRBV4-2; D gene: -; J gene: TRBJ1-2; clone size: -; CDR3 DNA: TGTGCCAGCAGCCAACACGCCGGGGGTAACTATGACTACACCTTC; CDR3 protein: CASSQHAGGNYDYTF
V gene: TRBV20-1; D gene: -; J gene: TRBJ1-2; clone size: -; CDR3 DNA: TGCAGTGCTAGAGGTGATTCTCAGGGGAGAGCCTATGGCTACACCTTC; CDR3 protein: CSARGDSQGRAYGYTF
V gene: TRBV27; D gene: -; J gene: TRBJ1-5; clone size: few; CDR3 DNA: TGTGCCAGCAGTTTAAAAGGGGCCAATCAGCCCCAGCATTTT; CDR3 protein: CASSLKGANQPQHF
V gene: TRBV6-2/TRBV6-3; D gene: TRBD2; J gene: TRBJ2-1; clone size: -; CDR3 DNA: TGTGCCAGCAGTAGTCTAGCGGGAGGGCCGAGTTGGCAGTTCTTC; CDR3 protein: CASSSLAGGPSWQFF
V gene: TRBV12-3/TRBV12-4; D gene: TRBD2; J gene: TRBJ2-3; clone size: -; CDR3 DNA: TGTGCCAGCAGTTGGCCTAGCGGGGGGTCAGATACGCAGTATTTT; CDR3 protein: CASSWPSGGSDTQYF
V gene: TRBV30; D gene: -; J gene: TRBJ2-4; clone size: -; CDR3 DNA: TGTGCCTTTGACCGGGGTAGGAACGACATTCAGTACTTC; CDR3 protein: CAFDRGRNDIQYF
V gene: TRBV6-1; D gene: TRBD1; J gene: TRBJ2-3; clone size: few; CDR3 DNA: TGTGCCAGCAGTGCCCGTCGGGACAGGGGCGACACAGATACGCAGTATTTT; CDR3 protein: CASSARRDRGDTDTQYF
V gene: TRBV28; D gene: -; J gene: TRBJ1-5; clone size: -; CDR3 DNA: TGTGCCGGCAGTTTATCGGTAGGCAACCAGCCCCAGCATTTT; CDR3 protein: CAGSLSVGNQPQHF
V gene: TRBV25-1; D gene: TRBD1; J gene: TRBJ2-3; clone size: -; CDR3 DNA: TGTGCCAGCAGTGACCGGGACAGGTCCTCCACAGATACGCAGTATTTT; CDR3 protein: CASSDRDRSSTDTQYF
V gene: TRBV7-2; D gene: -; J gene: TRBJ2-3; clone size: -; CDR3 DNA: TGTGCCAGCAGCCCGATGATCACAGATACGCAGTATTTT; CDR3 protein: CASSPMITDTQYF
V gene: TRBV29-1; D gene: -; J gene: TRBJ1-2; clone size: -; CDR3 DNA: TGCAGCGTGACTGACAGGCGTGACCACTATGGCTACACCTTC; CDR3 protein: CSVTDRRDHYGYTF
V gene: TRBV28; D gene: -; J gene: TRBJ2-5; clone size: -; CDR3 DNA: TGTGCCAGCAGTCGGTGGGGGGAGGACCAAGAGACCCAGTACTTC; CDR3 protein: CASSRWGEDQETQYF
V gene: TRBV7-9; D gene: -; J gene: TRBJ2-7; clone size: few; CDR3 DNA: TGTGCCAGCAGCTTGTCACAGGGAGCCAACGAGCAGTACTTC; CDR3 protein: CASSLSQGANEQYF
V gene: TRBV29-1; D gene: TRBD2; J gene: TRBJ2-5; clone size: many; CDR3 DNA: TGCAGCGTTCGGAATCTAGCGGGAGATACGGAGACCCAGTACTTC; CDR3 protein: CSVRNLAGDTETQYF
V gene: TRBV3-1; D gene: -; J gene: TRBJ2-6; clone size: -; CDR3 DNA: TGTGTCAGCAGCCAAGGGTCCAACTCTGGGGCCAACGTCCTGACTTTC; CDR3 protein: CVSSQGSNSGANVLTF
V gene: TRBV14; D gene: TRBD2; J gene: TRBJ2-3; clone size: -; CDR3 DNA: TGTGCCAGCAGCCACCTAGCGGCAGATACGCAGTATTTT; CDR3 protein: CASSHLAADTQYF
V gene: TRBV4-2; D gene: -; J gene: TRBJ2-7; clone size: few; CDR3 DNA: TGTGCCAGCAGCCAAGGGGGCAGGGGGGTAACCTACGAGCAGTACTTC; CDR3 protein: CASSQGGRGVTYEQYF
V gene: TRBV4-1; D gene: -; J gene: TRBJ1-2; clone size: few; CDR3 DNA: TGCGCCAGCAGCCACGGGGGGCAAGGCTACACCTTC; CDR3 protein: CASSHGGQGYTF
V gene: TRBV12-3/TRBV12-4; D gene: -; J gene: TRBJ2-1; clone size: few; CDR3 DNA: TGTGCCAGCAGTTTAGTGGCAGGGGATGTAATGGTGTACAATGAGCAGTTCTTC; CDR3 protein: CASSLVAGDVMVYNEQFF
V gene: TRBV5-1; D gene: TRBD2; J gene: TRBJ2-1; clone size: -; CDR3 DNA: TGCGCCAGCAGCACTGGACTAGGGTCCTACAATGAGCAGTTCTTC; CDR3 protein: CASSTGLGSYNEQFF
V gene: TRBV10-3; D gene: TRBD1; J gene: TRBJ1-2; clone size: -; CDR3 DNA: TGTGCCATCAGTGAGTCAGACAGGGTAGATGGCTACACCTTC; CDR3 protein: CAISESDRVDGYTF
V gene: TRBV5-1; D gene: TRBD1; J gene: TRBJ1-1; clone size: few; CDR3 DNA: TGCGCCAGCAGCATTACAGGGGACACTGAAGCTTTCTTT; CDR3 protein: CASSITGDTEAFF
V gene: TRBV28; D gene: TRBD2; J gene: TRBJ2-5; clone size: -; CDR3 DNA: TGTGCCAGCAGTCTAATCCGTGGACTAGCGGGAGGGCCGGGGACCCAGTACTTC; CDR3 protein: CASSLIRGLAGGPGTQYF
V gene: TRBV24-1; D gene: TRBD2; J gene: TRBJ2-5; clone size: -; CDR3 DNA: TGTGCCACCAGTAGTGGGGAGGGAGTCCAAGAGACCCGGTACTTC; CDR3 protein: CATSSGEGVQETRYF
V gene: TRBV15; D gene: TRBD2; J gene: TRBJ2-2; clone size: few; CDR3 DNA: TGTGCCACCAGCAGAGAGGGAGGGATCTTGACCGGGGAGCTGTTTTTT; CDR3 protein: CATSREGGILTGELFF
V gene: TRBV3-1; D gene: -; J gene: TRBJ2-7; clone size: -; CDR3 DNA: TGTGCCAGCAGCCCAGGTGGCGATTTTGTCTACGAGCAGTACTTC; CDR3 protein: CASSPGGDFVYEQYF
V gene: TRBV6-5; D gene: -; J gene: TRBJ2-2; clone size: few; CDR3 DNA: TGTGCCAGCAGTTACTCGGGGCTGTACACCGGGGAGCTGTTTTTT; CDR3 protein: CASSYSGLYTGELFF
V gene: TRBV5-1; D gene: -; J gene: TRBJ2-1; clone size: -; CDR3 DNA: TGCGCCAGCAGCTTGGGCGGGAAAAACAATGAGCAGTTCTTC; CDR3 protein: CASSLGGKNNEQFF
V gene: TRBV7-9; D gene: -; J gene: TRBJ2-7; clone size: -; CDR3 DNA: TGTGCCAGCAGCGGACTTGGGCAGGTCTCCTACGAGCAGTACTTC; CDR3 protein: CASSGLGQVSYEQYF
V gene: TRBV28; D gene: -; J gene: TRBJ2-1; clone size: few; CDR3 DNA: TGTGCCAGCAAACCATGGGGGCGCGGGAATGAGCAGTTCTTC; CDR3 protein: CASKPWGRGNEQFF
V gene: TRBV9; D gene: -; J gene: TRBJ2-3; clone size: once; CDR3 DNA: TGTGCCAGCAGCGTAGGACTGTCTCGAGGTGGGGATACGCAGTATTTT; CDR3 protein: CASSVGLSRGGDTQYF
V gene: TRBV11-2; D gene: -; J gene: TRBJ1-1; clone size: few; CDR3 DNA: TGTGCCAGCAGCGATAGCGGGGGCGGGATAAACACTGAAGCTTTCTTT; CDR3 protein: CASSDSGGGINTEAFF
V gene: TRBV28; D gene: TRBD2; J gene: TRBJ2-7; clone size: few; CDR3 DNA: TGTGCCAGCAGTTTACTACCCAGCGGGAGCTACGAGCAGTACTTC; CDR3 protein: CASSLLPSGSYEQYF
V gene: TRBV27; D gene: TRBD1; J gene: TRBJ2-1; clone size: -; CDR3 DNA: TGTGCCAGCAGCAAAAGACAGGGGGGGATAAATGAGCAGTTCTTC; CDR3 protein: CASSKRQGGINEQFF
V gene: TRBV19; D gene: -; J gene: TRBJ2-7; clone size: -; CDR3 DNA: TGTGCCAGTAGTATACTTGGATTAGGACAGTCAACCTACGAGCAGTACTTC; CDR3 protein: CASSILGLGQSTYEQYF